The present TCR beta chain was sequenced within a study of shared clonotypes between healthy human individuals. Study details: A donor's plate count was three for CD4 naive and three for CD4 memory; CD8 naive had two and CD8 memory one. General study results and limits: Sampling covered blood only; tissue repertoires likely differ. Lower generation probabilities were found for non-shared clonotypes than for those shared by all four donors.

Source study methods: Filtering differed, since immunoSEQ gave only junction sequences and no quality scores. Data came from immunoSEQ multiplex PCR; TCRdb stores just in-frame clones and leaves some out. V and J calls and clone size are those listed in that table; D and trimming were worked out from the DNA. The data show around 1.9 million clones, about 92% seen once. As for this clone: Its antigen is not identified. Other DNA sequences within the sample encode an identical CDR3.

Positively selected for CCR7, the CD45RO-negative cells used as naive CD8 cells excluded terminally differentiated effector memory CD45RA+ cells. The receptor was isolated from a man aged 18 to 30 in good health. Some clones in this sample may be carry-over from other donors' samples. Sequencing was performed on naive CD8+ T cells from PBMCs.

The CDR3 DNA follows: TGTGCCAGCAGCCTCGGAGGGGAGGCTTTCTTT. Its translation: CASSLGGEAFF. The V and J genes are TRBV28 and TRBJ1-1, with D possibly being TRBD1 (5 bases). Trimming shortened V by 6 bases and J by 11 bases, and 13 bases separated the two germline ends. From germline, CDR1 is MDHEN and CDR2 SYDVKM. The CDR3 totals 11 residues.